These T cell receptor beta chains were read from a single sample in a study of tumor-infiltrating lymphocytes in primary liver carcinoma. Each CDR3 protein gets one entry after TCRdb re-called the multiplex PCR reads with MiXCR. The data contain 40,000 to 55,000 distinct CDR3 sequences, around 77% of them seen just once; the ten biggest clones take up around 24%. The material sequenced was liver tumor tissue from sampling region 5. The receptor set was obtained from a man aged 35-49 years with primary liver carcinoma and hepatitis B virus infection. The CDR3 runs from the conserved cysteine through the conserved F or W. A D gene is named only where the DNA matches it firmly. Rows may omit the clone size; those that give it use once, few, many or a size class.

TGTGACAGCAGCCCCTCAGTAATGGGAGGCTACGAGCAGTTCTTC CDSSPSVMGGYEQFF - TRBV5-8 - TRBJ2-1
TGTGCCAGCACCCGGAGCAATGAGCAGTTCTTC CASTRSNEQFF medium-sized TRBV12-3/TRBV12-4 - TRBJ2-1
TGCAGTGCTGGAGTGCAGCAAGGGACCCAGTACTTC CSAGVQQGTQYF once TRBV29-1 - TRBJ2-5
TGCGCCAGCAGTTTGCGGGAGGTCGCCTACAATGAGCTGTTCTTC CASSLREVAYNELFF - TRBV6-5 TRBD2 TRBJ2-1
TGCGCCAGCAGCTTGGGCCTTAGGGGGCGCGTATACAATGAGCAGTTCTTC CASSLGLRGRVYNEQFF many TRBV5-1 TRBD1 TRBJ2-1
TGTGCCGGTAGCCGAAATCTCGACACCAGTGAGCAGTTTTTC CAGSRNLDTSEQFF - TRBV14 - TRBJ2-1
TGCAGCGTTGAATCTGCTGGCCGGCAGTGCTTC CSVESAGRQCF once TRBV29-1 - TRBJ2-7
TGTGCCAGCAGCCCTAACTCAATCCAGGGTACTGAGCGGGATACCCAGTACTTC CASSPNSIQGTERDTQYF - TRBV11-2 TRBD2 TRBJ2-5
TGTGCCAGCAGCTTGGAGAGGGTTAACTATGGTTACACCTTC CASSLERVNYGYTF once TRBV7-8 - TRBJ1-2
TGTAGCGTTGAGGGGGCTGGCGGAGCAGATACGCAGTATTTT CSVEGAGGADTQYF - TRBV29-1 TRBD1 TRBJ2-3
TGCGCCAGCAGTCATTCCCCGGGACACCGCTCCTACGAGCAGTACTTC CASSHSPGHRSYEQYF - TRBV6-6 - TRBJ2-7
TGCGCCAGCAGCCGAGATCGGAGCCGGTTCTATAATGAGCAGTTCTTC CASSRDRSRFYNEQFF few TRBV4-3 - TRBJ2-1
TGTGCCTGTAGTCTCCTCAATGAGCAGGTCTTC CACSLLNEQVF - TRBV30 - TRBJ2-1
TGTGTTAGTGGTATCCAAGGGGGTGAGCAGTTCTTC CVSGIQGGEQFF - TRBV12-5 - TRBJ2-1
TGTGCCAGCAGCCCCTCCACTAGCGTGAAGGCGTCTACGCAATATTTT CASSPSTSVKASTQYF - TRBV11-1 TRBD2 TRBJ2-3
TGTGCCAGCAGTCAGAAGACGGAGCCCTACGAGAAGTACTTC CASSQKTEPYEKYF - TRBV6-2/TRBV6-3 - TRBJ2-7
TGCGCCAGCAGCCAACACAATACCTACGAGCAGTACTTC CASSQHNTYEQYF - TRBV4-1 - TRBJ2-7
TGTGCCAACAGCTTAGGTTCAGGCCTCTTCAATGAGCAGTTCTTC CANSLGSGLFNEQFF - TRBV5-8 - TRBJ2-1
TGTGCCAGCAGCTACAGGGTCAGCACCGTGGAGCTGTTTTTT CASSYRVSTVELFF - TRBV7-8 - TRBJ2-2
TGTGCCAGCAGCCGAGTTGGGACAGGGAACAATGAGCAGTTCTTC CASSRVGTGNNEQFF few TRBV7-9 TRBD1 TRBJ2-1
TGTGCCAGCGGCCAAGAATTGGGGGCAGCTAGCACAGATACGCAGTATTTT CASGQELGAASTDTQYF once TRBV4-2 - TRBJ2-3
TGCGCCAGCAGGGAGCAGGGACTGGCCTACCATGGGCAGTTCTTC CASREQGLAYHGQFF - TRBV5-1 - TRBJ2-1
TGTGCCAGCAGCACATGGGGAAACATGAACACTGAGGCTTTCTTT CASSTWGNMNTEAFF - TRBV5-6 - TRBJ1-1
TGTGTCAGCAGCTTAATAGACAGAGCGATTAATCAGTCCCAGCATTTT CVSSLIDRAINQSQHF - TRBV7-8 - TRBJ1-5
TGCGCCAGCAGCCTAGCGTATGAAGAGACCCAGTACTTC CASSLAYEETQYF medium-sized TRBV4-3 - TRBJ2-5
TGTGCCAGCATACCCAGGGATAATTCACCCCTCCACTTT CASIPRDNSPLHF - TRBV6-5 - TRBJ1-6
TGTGCCAGCAGTACGCCGGGACAGGGGTATACTGAAGCTTTCTTT CASSTPGQGYTEAFF many TRBV28 TRBD1 TRBJ1-1
TGTGCCAGTAGATCCGGACAGGGGATTGGCTATGTCTACACCTTC CASRSGQGIGYVYTF - TRBV12-3/TRBV12-4 TRBD1 TRBJ1-2
TGTGCCAGCAGGGTGCCGGCACCTTCTGGTTACACCTTC CASRVPAPSGYTF - TRBV5-5 - TRBJ1-2
TGTGCCTTGAGTGTCTGGTCAGGGGGTGAGCAGTTCTTC CALSVWSGGEQFF - TRBV30 TRBD1 TRBJ2-1
TGTGCCAGTAGCCAACCCAGGACAGGGAATGGCTACACCTTC CASSQPRTGNGYTF - TRBV4-3 TRBD1 TRBJ1-2
TGTGCCTGCAGCTTAAGACAGGCGGGGAGCACAGATACGCAGTATTTT CACSLRQAGSTDTQYF - TRBV11-2 - TRBJ2-3
TGTGCCAGCAACATGGGGGGGGACAGGGGAATTTCCCTCTCTGGGGCCAACGTCCTGACTTTC CASNMGGDRGISLSGANVLTF - TRBV11-2 TRBD1 TRBJ2-6
TGCAGCATCATGACATCTGGGACCGTCACTCCCTACGAGCAGTACTTC CSIMTSGTVTPYEQYF few TRBV29-1 - TRBJ2-7
TGCAGCGTTGATCCAGGGGACGAGGAGACCCAGTACTTC CSVDPGDEETQYF few TRBV29-1 - TRBJ2-5
TGTGCCAGCAGTTACGGGACCCCACCAGATGCACAGTATTTT CASSYGTPPDAQYF - TRBV6-2/TRBV6-3 - TRBJ2-3
TGTGCCAGCAGTGAATGGGTTTTCTACGAGCAGTACTTC CASSEWVFYEQYF many TRBV6-1 - TRBJ2-7
TGCACCAGCAGCCAAGATCACGGCATAGATACGCAGTATTTT CTSSQDHGIDTQYF - TRBV4-3 - TRBJ2-3
TGTGCCAGCCAAGAGGCCCACGAGCAGTACTTC CASQEAHEQYF - TRBV4-2 - TRBJ2-7
TGTGCCAGCAGCGCCGGGATGGGGATGGCAGGGGAGCTGTTTTTT CASSAGMGMAGELFF - TRBV7-9 - TRBJ2-2
TGCAGCGTTACACGGGAGGAGCAGTTCTTC CSVTREEQFF - TRBV29-1 - TRBJ2-1
TGTGCCAGCAGTGAAGAATCAAACAGGGGTGTGGGCTCCTACGAGCAGTACTTC CASSEESNRGVGSYEQYF - TRBV6-1 TRBD1 TRBJ2-7
TGTGCCTGGAGTAAGAGATCAGGGGAGACCCAGTACTTC CAWSKRSGETQYF many TRBV30 - TRBJ2-5
TGTAGCGTTGGACTAGCTGGAGGGTTCTACTATGAGCAGTTCTTC CSVGLAGGFYYEQFF - TRBV29-1 TRBD2 TRBJ2-1
TGTCTGAGCAGCCAAGGCGGGTTGAACACTGAAGCTTTCTTT CLSSQGGLNTEAFF - TRBV4-2 - TRBJ1-1